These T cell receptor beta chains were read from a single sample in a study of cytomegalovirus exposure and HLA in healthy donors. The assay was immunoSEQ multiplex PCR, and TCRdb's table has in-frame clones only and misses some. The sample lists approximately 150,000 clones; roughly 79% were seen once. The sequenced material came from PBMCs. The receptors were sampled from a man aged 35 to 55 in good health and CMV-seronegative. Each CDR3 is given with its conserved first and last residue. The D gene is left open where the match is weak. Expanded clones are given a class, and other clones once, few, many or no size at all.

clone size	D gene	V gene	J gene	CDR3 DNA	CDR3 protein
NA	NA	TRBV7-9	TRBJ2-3	TGTGCCAGCAGCTCACGCGTTTCTAGCTCGGGCACAGATACGCAGTATTTT	CASSSRVSSSGTDTQYF
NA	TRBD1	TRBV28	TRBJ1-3	TGTGCCAGCAGTTCAAGACAGGGGCTAGGAAACACCATATATTTT	CASSSRQGLGNTIYF
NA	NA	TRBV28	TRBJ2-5	TGTGCCAGCAGTTTAGACCGACTCGGGATGGAGACCCAGTACTTC	CASSLDRLGMETQYF
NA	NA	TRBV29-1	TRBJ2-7	TGCAGCGTTGATTCCCGGGGCTCCTACGAGCAGTACTTC	CSVDSRGSYEQYF
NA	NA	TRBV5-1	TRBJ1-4	TGCGCCAGCAGCTGGGGGGTCGATGAAAAACTGTTTTTT	CASSWGVDEKLFF
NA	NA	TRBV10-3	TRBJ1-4	TGTGCCATCAGTGAGTCGACGGCAGGGGAAGGAGAAAAACTGTTTTTT	CAISESTAGEGEKLFF
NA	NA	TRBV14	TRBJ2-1	TGTGCCAGCAGCCGGAGACTAGGCAATGAGCAGTTCTTC	CASSRRLGNEQFF
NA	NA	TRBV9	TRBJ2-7	TGTGCCAGCAGCAACGACCCAGGGGCCGAGCAGTACTTC	CASSNDPGAEQYF
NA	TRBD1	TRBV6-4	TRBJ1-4	TGTGCCAGCAGTGACGAACGACAGGGAGGCGAAAAACTGTTTTTT	CASSDERQGGEKLFF
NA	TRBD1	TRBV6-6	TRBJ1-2	TGTGCCAGCAGTTACTCGGTCAGGGGGCGGGGGGGCTACACCTTC	CASSYSVRGRGGYTF
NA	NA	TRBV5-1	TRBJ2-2	TGCGCCAGCAGCGTTCCACAGGGAACCGGCGGGGAGCTGTTTTTT	CASSVPQGTGGELFF
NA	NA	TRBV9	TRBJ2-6	TGTGCCAGCAGCGTAGACCCTCCGAGCTCTGGGGCCAACGGCCTGACTTTC	CASSVDPPSSGANGLTF
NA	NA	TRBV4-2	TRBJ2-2	TGTGCCAGCAGCCAAGTTGTACTAGAACGCACCGGGGAGCTGTTTTTT	CASSQVVLERTGELFF
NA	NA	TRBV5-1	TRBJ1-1	TGCGCCAGCAGCCTCCCCGGGGGGCGAGACACTGAAGCTTTCTTT	CASSLPGGRDTEAFF
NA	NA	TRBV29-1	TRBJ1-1	TGCAGCGTTGAAGTGCGAGCTGAAGCTTTCTTT	CSVEVRAEAFF
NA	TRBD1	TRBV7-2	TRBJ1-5	TGTGCCAGCAGCTCTCTACAGGGGGCGAGGGGTCAGCCCCAGCATTTT	CASSSLQGARGQPQHF
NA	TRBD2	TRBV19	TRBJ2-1	TGTGCCAGTAGTTCAGCGGGGATAGCAGGGTACAATGAGCAGTTCTTC	CASSSAGIAGYNEQFF
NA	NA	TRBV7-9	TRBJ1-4	TGTGCCAGCAGCTCCCCCGAAGGGGCAACTAATGAAAAACTGTTTTTT	CASSSPEGATNEKLFF
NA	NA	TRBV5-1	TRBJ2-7	TGCGCCAGCAGCTTTACGGGCTACGAGCAGTACTTC	CASSFTGYEQYF
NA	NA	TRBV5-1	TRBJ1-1	TGCGCCAGCAGCGAGGCATTGAACACTGAAGCTTTCTTT	CASSEALNTEAFF
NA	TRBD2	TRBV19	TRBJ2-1	TGTGCCAGTAGTACGGGACTAGCGGCGACAAGCTCCTACAATGAGCAGTTCTTC	CASSTGLAATSSYNEQFF
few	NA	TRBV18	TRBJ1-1	TGTGCCAGCTCACTTCGACAACTCATGAACACTGAAGCTTTCTTT	CASSLRQLMNTEAFF
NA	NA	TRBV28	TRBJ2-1	TGTGCCAGCAGTTTAGCGCCAAGCTCCTACAATGAGCAGTTCTTC	CASSLAPSSYNEQFF
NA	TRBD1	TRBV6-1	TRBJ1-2	TGTGCCAGCAGTGAACAGGGGGCGTTGACGTATGGCTACACCTTC	CASSEQGALTYGYTF
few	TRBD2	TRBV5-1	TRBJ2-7	TGCGCCAGCAGCTTGGGACTAGCGGGAACCTACGAGCAGTACTTC	CASSLGLAGTYEQYF
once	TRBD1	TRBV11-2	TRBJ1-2	TGTGCCAGCAAGACGACAGGGAAGGAAGGCTACACCTTC	CASKTTGKEGYTF
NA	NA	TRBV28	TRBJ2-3	TGTGCCAGCAGTCTCAGGGTCCCATTTGATACGCAGTATTTT	CASSLRVPFDTQYF
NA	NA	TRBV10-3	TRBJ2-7	TGTGCCATCAGTGAGTCGACTCGGAGACAGACCACCTACGAGCAGTACTTC	CAISESTRRQTTYEQYF
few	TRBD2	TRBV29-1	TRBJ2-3	TGCAGCGTCGCGGGAGTTACAAGCACAGATACGCAGTATTTT	CSVAGVTSTDTQYF
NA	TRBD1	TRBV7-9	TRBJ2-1	TGTGCCAGCAGCTTATGGGACAGGGGGAGTAATGAGCAGTTCTTC	CASSLWDRGSNEQFF
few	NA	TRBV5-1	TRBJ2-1	TGCGCCAGCAGCTACCAGTGGAATGAGCAGTTCTTC	CASSYQWNEQFF
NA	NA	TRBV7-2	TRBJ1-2	TGTGCCAGCAGCCAAGGGAGGGCAGGGCAGGATGGCTACACCTTC	CASSQGRAGQDGYTF
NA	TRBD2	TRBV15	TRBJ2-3	TGTGCCACCAGCAGAGTCCTTTTACTAGCGGGGAGCACAGATACGCAGTATTTT	CATSRVLLLAGSTDTQYF
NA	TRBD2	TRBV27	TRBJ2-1	TGTGCCAGCAGTCCCTATAGCGGGAGTCCCTACAATGAGCAGTTCTTC	CASSPYSGSPYNEQFF
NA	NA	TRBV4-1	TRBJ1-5	TGCGCCAGCAGCCAAGTAATTGGGCAGGATAATCAGCCCCAGCATTTT	CASSQVIGQDNQPQHF
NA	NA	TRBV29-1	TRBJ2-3	TGCAGCGTTGCGGGGGATCCCACAGATACGCAGTATTTT	CSVAGDPTDTQYF
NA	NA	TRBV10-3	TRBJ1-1	TGTGCCATCAGTGAGCCTGGAGGGAACACTGAAGCTTTCTTT	CAISEPGGNTEAFF
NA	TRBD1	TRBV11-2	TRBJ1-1	TGTGCCAGCAGCAGCGGGACAGGGCCGACTTTCTTT	CASSSGTGPTFF
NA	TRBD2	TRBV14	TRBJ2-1	TGTGCCAGCAGCCCCGGTTTAGCTAGCGGGAGGGCAGGTAGGGATGAGCAGTTCTTC	CASSPGLASGRAGRDEQFF
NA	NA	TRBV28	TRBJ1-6	TGTGCCAGCAGTTCGGTAAGGAGGACAGTGAGCTCCTATAATTCACCCCTCCACTTT	CASSSVRRTVSSYNSPLHF
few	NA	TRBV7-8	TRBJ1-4	TGTGCCAGCAGCTTAGAAAGAGCAACTAATGAAAAACTGTTTTTT	CASSLERATNEKLFF
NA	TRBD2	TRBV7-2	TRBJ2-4	TGTGCCAGCAGCTCCGGACTAGCGGGAGGCCAAAACAGTCAGTACTTC	CASSSGLAGGQNSQYF
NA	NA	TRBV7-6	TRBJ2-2	TGTGCCAGCAGCTTAAGCTGGACTCTGAACACCGGGGAGCTGTTTTTT	CASSLSWTLNTGELFF
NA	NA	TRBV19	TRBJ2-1	TGTGCCAGTAGTATTCTGGACAGAGACTACAATGAGCAGTTCTTC	CASSILDRDYNEQFF
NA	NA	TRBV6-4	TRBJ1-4	TGTGCCAGCAGTGAACGGCAGGCGGGGGAAAAACTGTTTTTT	CASSERQAGEKLFF
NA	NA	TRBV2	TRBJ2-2	TGTGCCAGCAGTGGTCTAGCCACCGGGGAGCTGTTTTTT	CASSGLATGELFF
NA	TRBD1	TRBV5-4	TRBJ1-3	TGTGCCAGCAGCTCGGGACAGGCTAACTCTGGAAACACCATATATTTT	CASSSGQANSGNTIYF
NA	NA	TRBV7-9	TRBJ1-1	TGTGCCAGCAGCTTAGAATCCTTAAAGAACACTGAAGCTTTCTTT	CASSLESLKNTEAFF
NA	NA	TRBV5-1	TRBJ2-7	TGCGCCAGCAGCTTGACAGGAACCTCCTACGAGCAGTACTTC	CASSLTGTSYEQYF